One and the same sample provided the 14 T cell receptor beta chains below, sequenced in a study of T cell responses to AZD1222 COVID-19 vaccine. Profiled with immunoSEQ multiplex PCR; TCRdb holds only in-frame clones, not every one. The profile shows around 63,000 clones, roughly 85% of them singletons. The starting material was peripheral blood, obtained on day 0 of AZD1222 vaccination. All receptors come from an adult in good health.

This chain links TRBV12-3 or TRBV12-4 with TRBJ2-5; D not resolved. This CDR3 is built from 11 residues. The ends were cut back, 3 bases at V and 3 bases at J, with 2 bases in the middle. Written as DNA, the CDR3 is TGTGCCAGCAGTTTGAAAGAGACCCAGTACTTC. It codes for CASSLKETQYF.

The V and J genes are TRBV3-1 (or the pseudogene TRBV3-2) and TRBJ1-2; D remains ambiguous. Germline V gene lookup returns CDR1 LGHDT and CDR2 YNNKEL (reference sequence). V shed 1 base and J shed 3 bases, with 12 bases lying between them. The CDR3 spans 15 residues. The CDR3 DNA reads as TGTGCCAGCAGCCAAGGAAGGGCCTCTTACTATGGCTACACCTTC. Amino acids: CASSQGRASYYGYTF.

The rearrangement joins TRBV10-3 to TRBJ1-2, with 7 bases fitting TRBD1. Germline trimming cut 6 bases from V and 2 bases from J; bases unmatched to any gene: 3. CDR1 ENHRY and CDR2 SYGVKD come from the germline V gene. The CDR3 has 13 amino acids. The CDR3 region has the DNA TGTGCCATCAGGATGACAGGGAACTATGGCTACACCTTC. Its translation: CAIRMTGNYGYTF.

The V gene is TRBV11-2, the J gene TRBJ2-1, with a tentative D call TRBD1 (6 bases). The germline V and J ends were trimmed by 5 bases and 6 bases, with 14 bases remaining between them. This CDR3 comprises 14 residues. The germline V gene has CDR1 SGHAT and CDR2 FQNNGV. The CDR3 DNA sequence: TGTGCCAGCAGCCGAGGGGGAACGGGCAATGAGCAGTTCTTC. Translating it yields CASSRGGTGNEQFF.

The chain employs TRBV7-3 and TRBJ2-3, with a weak D call TRBD2 (5 bases). The ends were cut back, 0 bases at V and 2 bases at J, with 12 bases in the middle. The germline V gene encodes CDR1 SGHTA and CDR2 FQGTGA. The CDR3 is 16 residues long. CDR3 nucleotide sequence: TGTGCCAGCAGCTTAACGGGCGGGCGGGCCACAGATACGCAGTATTTT. Translation gives CASSLTGGRATDTQYF. The full variable domain, its missing parts supplied by reference TRBV7-3 and TRBJ2-3, is GAGVSQTPSNKVTEKGKYVELRCDPISGHTALYWYRQSLGQGPEFLIYFQGTGAADDSGLPNDRFFAVRPEGSVSTLKIQRTERGDSAVYLCASSLTGGRATDTQYFGPGTRLTVL.

The rearrangement joins TRBV30 to TRBJ1-1; possible D gene TRBD1, 5 bases. Trimming pared 0 bases from V and 8 bases from J, leaving 10 bases between. The germline V gene encodes CDR1 GTSNPN and CDR2 SVGIG (reference sequence). This CDR3 has 12 amino acids. The CDR3 reads CAWSVGPIEAFF. The CDR3 region has the DNA TGTGCCTGGAGTGTGGGACCCATAGAAGCTTTCTTT.

The chain carries TRBV28 and TRBJ1-1; D not certain. Trimming pared 7 bases from V and 0 bases from J, leaving 12 bases between. The CDR3 is 14 residues long. Looked up from germline, CDR1 is MDHEN and CDR2 is SYDVKM. DNA for the CDR3: TGTGCCAGCACCCAGTCGGGGATGAACACTGAAGCTTTCTTT. This translates into CASTQSGMNTEAFF.

The chain employs TRBV29-1 and TRBJ2-7; D perhaps matches TRBD2 (5 bases). This CDR3 has 13 residues. Trimming shortened V by 1 base and J by 7 bases, and 14 bases separated the two germline ends. The germline CDR1 and CDR2 sequences are SQVTM and ANQGSEA. CDR3 DNA sequence: TGCAGCGTTGAAGGTGGGTCTTGGAGGGAGCAGTACTTC. Its translation is CSVEGGSWREQYF.

The chain is built from TRBV3-1 (or the pseudogene TRBV3-2) and TRBJ2-7; 9 bases agree with TRBD2. The V segment lost 1 base and the J segment 3 bases; nucleotides outside the gene matches: 1. Germline CDR1 reads LGHDT; CDR2 reads YNNKEL (reference sequence). The CDR3 is 14 residues long. CDR3 amino acids: CASSQATSGYEQYF. In DNA, the CDR3 is TGTGCCAGCAGCCAAGCGACTAGCGGCTACGAGCAGTACTTC.

The chain uses TRBV28 and TRBJ1-4, with D unresolved. Trimming pared 5 bases from V and 3 bases from J, leaving 13 bases between. The CDR3 extends over 15 amino acids. The germline gives CDR1 MDHEN, CDR2 SYDVKM. The CDR3 loop is CASSPPRVPNEKLFF. The CDR3 nucleotides are TGTGCCAGCAGTCCTCCGAGGGTCCCTAATGAAAAACTGTTTTTT.

The chain recombines TRBV5-4 with TRBJ2-2; 16 bases align to TRBD2. The germline V gene has CDR1 SGHNT and CDR2 YYREEE (reference sequence). The V segment lost 4 bases and the J segment 4 bases; nucleotides outside the gene matches: 4. The CDR3 loop spans 17 amino acids. CDR3 region: CASSVGLAGGPTGELFF. DNA for the CDR3: TGTGCCAGCAGCGTGGGACTAGCGGGGGGGCCCACCGGGGAGCTGTTTTTT.

The table lists this clone with a few counts. The V gene is TRBV19, the J gene TRBJ1-2, with 8 bases matching TRBD1. V lost 6 bases to trimming and J lost 3 bases; unmatched junction nucleotides: 9. There are 15 residues in the CDR3. Germline V gene lookup returns CDR1 LNHDA and CDR2 SQIVND (reference sequence). The DNA for the CDR3 is TGTGCCAGTAGGGCGACAGGGGAACACTACTATGGCTACACCTTC. Translating it yields CASRATGEHYYGYTF.

This clone was counted only a few times. The chain has TRBV5-8 and TRBJ1-6, with 7 bases identical to TRBD1. With 0 bases clipped from V and 7 bases from J, the junction kept 7 bases outside the gene matches. This CDR3 is built from 16 residues. The germline gives CDR1 SGHTS, CDR2 YDEGEE. CDR3 region: CASSLETGQKNSPLHF. Written as DNA, the CDR3 is TGTGCCAGCAGCTTGGAGACAGGGCAGAAAAATTCACCCCTCCACTTT.

V gene TRBV11-2 combines with J gene TRBJ2-2; D may be TRBD2 (5 bases). The CDR3 totals 16 residues. Germline-derived CDR1 and CDR2 are SGHAT and FQNNGV. Trimming took 3 bases from V and 4 from J, leaving 15 bases between them. The chain's CDR3 is CASSFRQAVGTGELFF. The DNA of the CDR3 is TGTGCCAGCAGCTTCCGACAAGCGGTCGGCACCGGGGAGCTGTTTTTT.